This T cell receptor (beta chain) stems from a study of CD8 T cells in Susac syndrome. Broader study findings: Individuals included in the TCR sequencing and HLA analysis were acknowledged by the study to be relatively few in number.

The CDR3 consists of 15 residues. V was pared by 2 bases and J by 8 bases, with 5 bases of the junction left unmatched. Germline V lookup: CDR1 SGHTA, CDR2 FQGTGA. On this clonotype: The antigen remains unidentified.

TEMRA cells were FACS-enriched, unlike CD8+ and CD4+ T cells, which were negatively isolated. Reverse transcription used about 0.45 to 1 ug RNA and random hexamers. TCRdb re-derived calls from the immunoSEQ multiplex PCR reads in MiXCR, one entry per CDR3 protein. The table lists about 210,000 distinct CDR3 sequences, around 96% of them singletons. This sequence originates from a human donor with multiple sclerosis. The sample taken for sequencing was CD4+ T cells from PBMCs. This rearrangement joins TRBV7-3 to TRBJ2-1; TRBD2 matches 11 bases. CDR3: CASSLLAGGRDEQFF. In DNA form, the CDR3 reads TGTGCCAGCAGCTTACTAGCGGGGGGCCGGGATGAGCAGTTCTTC.